These 17 T cell receptor beta chains were all obtained from the same sample, sequenced in a study of identical twins. From the 5' RACE reads, TCRdb called clonotypes with MiXCR, one entry per CDR3 protein. The sample holds roughly 480,000 distinct CDR3 sequences; around 24% are singletons and the top ten take 2.5% to 3.5%. This sample also appeared in a second study, on T cells expressing NK-cell markers.

Material for sequencing was CD4+ T cells sorted from blood. Receptors originate from a woman under 30 in good health.

The genes are TRBV29-1 and TRBJ1-2, with 7 bases identical to TRBD1. CDR1 is SQVTM, CDR2 ANQGSEA, per germline. This CDR3 is 16 amino acids long. Trimming at V came to 6 bases and at J to 3 bases, leaving 16 bases not matched to a gene. The CDR3 here is CSVAPPTGREDYGYTF. In nucleotides, the CDR3 is TGCAGCGTGGCCCCCCCGACAGGGAGGGAGGACTATGGCTACACCTTC.

The V and J genes are TRBV2 and TRBJ1-1; perhaps TRBD1 as D (5 bases). V lost 7 bases and J lost 4, with 13 bases in between. CDR3 length: 13 residues. CDR1 and CDR2 from the germline V gene are SNHLY and FYNNEI. The CDR3 protein is CASTLEGSTEAFF. The DNA for the CDR3 is TGTGCCAGCACCCTGGAGGGGTCCACTGAAGCTTTCTTT.

A word on this clonotype: Sequence at one end of the junction differs from germline and may be a read error. The chain joins TRBV4-2 to TRBJ2-1; 12 positions agree with TRBD2. The CDR3 has 16 residues. Germline assignment: CDR1 LGHNA and CDR2 YNFKEQ. CDR3 nucleotides: TGTGCCATCAGCCCCTCTGGACTAGCGGGGCACAATGAGCAGTTCTTC. It specifies CAISPSGLAGHNEQFF.

The sample holds many counts of this clonotype. Here the CDR3 reads CSVEGTTGERETQYF. The DNA for the CDR3 is TGCAGCGTTGAAGGGACGACAGGGGAACGCGAGACCCAGTACTTC. V usage is TRBV29-1 and J usage is TRBJ2-5, with 8 bases aligning to TRBD1. Per the germline V gene, CDR1 is SQVTM and CDR2 is ANQGSEA. Trimming took 1 base from V and 5 from J; bases not matched to a gene: 9. The CDR3 is made up of 15 amino acids.

The chain couples TRBV7-9 to TRBJ2-7, with 8 bases lining up with TRBD1. In germline, CDR1 is SEHNR, CDR2 FQNEAQ (reference sequence). CDR3 size: 15 residues. V shed 7 bases, J shed 2 bases, and the junction held 10 bases outside the gene matches. DNA for the CDR3: TGTGCCAGCACCCCCTGGGGGACAGGAACCTACGAGCAGTACTTC. This sequence encodes CASTPWGTGTYEQYF.

This rearrangement joins TRBV4-1 to TRBJ2-3; 11 nucleotides match TRBD1. The germline gives CDR1 MGHRA, CDR2 YSYEKL. The V and J ends lost 0 bases and 6 bases, in that order; junction bases with no gene match: 8. CDR3 size: 17 residues. CDR3 sequence: CASSQDRRTGGRDTQYF. The CDR3 DNA reads as TGCGCCAGCAGCCAAGATCGACGGACAGGGGGCAGGGATACGCAGTATTTT.

This clonotype was observed a handful of times. The chain couples TRBV4-2 to TRBJ2-4; TRBD2 matches 10 bases. The CDR3 runs 17 residues. V dropped 1 base and J dropped 2; count of bases not matched to a gene: 5. Germline V gives CDR1 LGHNA, CDR2 YNFKEQ. This chain's CDR3 is CASSQASGGATKNIQYF. In nucleotides, the CDR3 is TGTGCCAGCAGCCAAGCAAGCGGGGGGGCGACCAAAAACATTCAGTACTTC.

The chain has TRBV7-2 and TRBJ2-6; no firm D call. The germline V gene encodes CDR1 SGHTA and CDR2 FQGNSA. The CDR3 runs to 16 residues. V dropped 0 bases and J dropped 0 bases, with 6 bases sitting between them. CDR3 coding DNA: TGTGCCAGCAGCTTAGCGTCAGCCTCTGGGGCCAACGTCCTGACTTTC. Amino acids: CASSLASASGANVLTF. Complete variable domain (other parts from reference TRBV7-2 and TRBJ2-6): GAGVSQSPSNKVTEKGKDVELRCDPISGHTALYWYRQSLGQGLEFLIYFQGNSAPDKSGLPSDRFSAERTGGSVSTLTIQRTQQEDSAVYLCASSLASASGANVLTFGAGSRLTVL.

The V and J genes are TRBV12-5 and TRBJ2-3; TRBD2 matches at 10 bases. The CDR3 loop spans 14 amino acids. The ends lost 5 bases at V and 7 bases at J; junction bases unmatched: 6. Looked up from germline, CDR1 is LGHNT and CDR2 is FRNRAP. The CDR3 here is CASGPGTSVNTQYF. DNA of the CDR3: TGTGCTAGTGGTCCCGGGACTAGCGTGAATACGCAGTATTTT.

This clonotype has more than one count but fewer than ten. The chain couples TRBV20-1 to TRBJ2-2; no reliable D call. V was trimmed by 3 bases and J by 0 bases, leaving 8 bases between them. The CDR3 has 14 residues. Looked up from germline, CDR1 is DFQATT and CDR2 is SNEGSKA (reference sequence). The CDR3 region is CSASGTSNTGELFF. In nucleotides, the CDR3 is TGCAGTGCTAGTGGCACCTCGAACACCGGGGAGCTGTTTTTT.

This chain links TRBV11-2 with TRBJ2-1; TRBD1 matches at 9 bases. V dropped 5 bases and J dropped 10; count of bases not matched to a gene: 9. The CDR3 spans 14 residues. Germline V gene lookup returns CDR1 SGHAT and CDR2 FQNNGV. CDR3 nucleotide sequence: TGTGCCAGCAGCACAGGGGGCGCGGCCGGCGAGCAGTTCTTC. Protein: CASSTGGAAGEQFF.

This chain uses TRBV7-6 with TRBJ2-3, with 10 bases matching TRBD2. Unmatched junction bases numbered 3, after V lost 7 bases and J lost 2 bases. Per the germline V gene, CDR1 is SGHVS and CDR2 is FNYEAQ. The CDR3 runs to 14 residues. CDR3 DNA sequence: TGTGCCAGCACCCTAGCGGGGGTCACAGATACGCAGTATTTT. It yields the protein CASTLAGVTDTQYF. The full variable domain, with the rest looked up from reference TRBV7-6 and TRBJ2-3, is GAGVSQSPRYKVTKRGQDVALRCDPISGHVSLYWYRQALGQGPEFLTYFNYEAQQDKSGLPNDRFSAERPEGSISTLTIQRTEQRDSAMYRCASTLAGVTDTQYFGPGTRLTVL.

The CDR3 DNA follows: TGTGCCAGCAGCGTTGGGGACAGGGAAGAGACCCAGTACTTC. Its protein is CASSVGDREETQYF. The genes are TRBV9 and TRBJ2-5, with TRBD1 identical over 9 bases. V lost 2 bases and J lost 3; bases outside the gene matches: 2. The germline V gene encodes CDR1 SGDLS and CDR2 YYNGEE. This CDR3 spans 14 amino acids.

This clonotype has more than one count but fewer than ten. The J gene is TRBJ2-7, the V gene TRBV6-5, with TRBD2 matching 9 bases. The CDR3 consists of 12 residues. The germline V gene has CDR1 MNHEY and CDR2 SVGAGI. V lost 10 bases to trimming and J lost 2 bases; unmatched junction nucleotides: 3. The chain's CDR3 is CATSGRTYEQYF. CDR3 coding DNA: TGTGCCACCAGCGGGAGGACCTACGAGCAGTACTTC.

The rearrangement links TRBV19 to TRBJ1-2; D perhaps matches TRBD1 (5 bases). V dropped 8 bases and J dropped 3 bases, with 13 bases sitting between them. Germline V gene data show CDR1 as LNHDA and CDR2 as SQIVND (reference sequence). This CDR3 is built from 13 residues. CDR3 bases: TGTGCCAGTGGCGGGGGGACGGACTATGGCTACACCTTC. Protein product: CASGGGTDYGYTF.

The CDR3 DNA reads TGCAGTGCTAGAGTAGCGGGCGGAACACAAGAGACCCAGTACTTC. It encodes CSARVAGGTQETQYF. This chain connects TRBV20-1 to TRBJ2-5; 7 bases fit TRBD2. V gave up 1 base and J gave up 2 bases; unmatched junction bases: 7. The CDR3 runs to 15 residues. Germline CDR1 is DFQATT and CDR2 is SNEGSKA (reference sequence).

The chain links TRBV7-9 to TRBJ2-5; D gene unclear. The CDR3 is 13 residues long. Deletions cut 7 bases from V and 5 bases from J, with 14 bases between. Per the germline V gene, CDR1 is SEHNR and CDR2 is FQNEAQ (reference sequence). DNA of the CDR3: TGTGCCAGCATCTCGATGATGGGGGAGACCCAGTACTTC. Translation gives CASISMMGETQYF.